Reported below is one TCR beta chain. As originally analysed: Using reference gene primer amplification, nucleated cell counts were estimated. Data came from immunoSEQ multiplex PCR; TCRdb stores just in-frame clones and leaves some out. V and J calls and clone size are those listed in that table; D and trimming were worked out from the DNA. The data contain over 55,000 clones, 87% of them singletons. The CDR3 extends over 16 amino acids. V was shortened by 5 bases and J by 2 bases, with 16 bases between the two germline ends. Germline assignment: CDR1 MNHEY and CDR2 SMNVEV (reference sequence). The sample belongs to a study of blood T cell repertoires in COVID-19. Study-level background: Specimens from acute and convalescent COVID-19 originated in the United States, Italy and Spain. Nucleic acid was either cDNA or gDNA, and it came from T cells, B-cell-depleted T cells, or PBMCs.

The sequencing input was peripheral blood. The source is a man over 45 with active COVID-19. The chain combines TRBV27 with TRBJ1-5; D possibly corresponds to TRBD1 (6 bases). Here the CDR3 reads CASSPQGSIGNQPQHF. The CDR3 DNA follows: TGTGCCAGCAGTCCACAGGGTTCAATAGGCAATCAGCCCCAGCATTTT.